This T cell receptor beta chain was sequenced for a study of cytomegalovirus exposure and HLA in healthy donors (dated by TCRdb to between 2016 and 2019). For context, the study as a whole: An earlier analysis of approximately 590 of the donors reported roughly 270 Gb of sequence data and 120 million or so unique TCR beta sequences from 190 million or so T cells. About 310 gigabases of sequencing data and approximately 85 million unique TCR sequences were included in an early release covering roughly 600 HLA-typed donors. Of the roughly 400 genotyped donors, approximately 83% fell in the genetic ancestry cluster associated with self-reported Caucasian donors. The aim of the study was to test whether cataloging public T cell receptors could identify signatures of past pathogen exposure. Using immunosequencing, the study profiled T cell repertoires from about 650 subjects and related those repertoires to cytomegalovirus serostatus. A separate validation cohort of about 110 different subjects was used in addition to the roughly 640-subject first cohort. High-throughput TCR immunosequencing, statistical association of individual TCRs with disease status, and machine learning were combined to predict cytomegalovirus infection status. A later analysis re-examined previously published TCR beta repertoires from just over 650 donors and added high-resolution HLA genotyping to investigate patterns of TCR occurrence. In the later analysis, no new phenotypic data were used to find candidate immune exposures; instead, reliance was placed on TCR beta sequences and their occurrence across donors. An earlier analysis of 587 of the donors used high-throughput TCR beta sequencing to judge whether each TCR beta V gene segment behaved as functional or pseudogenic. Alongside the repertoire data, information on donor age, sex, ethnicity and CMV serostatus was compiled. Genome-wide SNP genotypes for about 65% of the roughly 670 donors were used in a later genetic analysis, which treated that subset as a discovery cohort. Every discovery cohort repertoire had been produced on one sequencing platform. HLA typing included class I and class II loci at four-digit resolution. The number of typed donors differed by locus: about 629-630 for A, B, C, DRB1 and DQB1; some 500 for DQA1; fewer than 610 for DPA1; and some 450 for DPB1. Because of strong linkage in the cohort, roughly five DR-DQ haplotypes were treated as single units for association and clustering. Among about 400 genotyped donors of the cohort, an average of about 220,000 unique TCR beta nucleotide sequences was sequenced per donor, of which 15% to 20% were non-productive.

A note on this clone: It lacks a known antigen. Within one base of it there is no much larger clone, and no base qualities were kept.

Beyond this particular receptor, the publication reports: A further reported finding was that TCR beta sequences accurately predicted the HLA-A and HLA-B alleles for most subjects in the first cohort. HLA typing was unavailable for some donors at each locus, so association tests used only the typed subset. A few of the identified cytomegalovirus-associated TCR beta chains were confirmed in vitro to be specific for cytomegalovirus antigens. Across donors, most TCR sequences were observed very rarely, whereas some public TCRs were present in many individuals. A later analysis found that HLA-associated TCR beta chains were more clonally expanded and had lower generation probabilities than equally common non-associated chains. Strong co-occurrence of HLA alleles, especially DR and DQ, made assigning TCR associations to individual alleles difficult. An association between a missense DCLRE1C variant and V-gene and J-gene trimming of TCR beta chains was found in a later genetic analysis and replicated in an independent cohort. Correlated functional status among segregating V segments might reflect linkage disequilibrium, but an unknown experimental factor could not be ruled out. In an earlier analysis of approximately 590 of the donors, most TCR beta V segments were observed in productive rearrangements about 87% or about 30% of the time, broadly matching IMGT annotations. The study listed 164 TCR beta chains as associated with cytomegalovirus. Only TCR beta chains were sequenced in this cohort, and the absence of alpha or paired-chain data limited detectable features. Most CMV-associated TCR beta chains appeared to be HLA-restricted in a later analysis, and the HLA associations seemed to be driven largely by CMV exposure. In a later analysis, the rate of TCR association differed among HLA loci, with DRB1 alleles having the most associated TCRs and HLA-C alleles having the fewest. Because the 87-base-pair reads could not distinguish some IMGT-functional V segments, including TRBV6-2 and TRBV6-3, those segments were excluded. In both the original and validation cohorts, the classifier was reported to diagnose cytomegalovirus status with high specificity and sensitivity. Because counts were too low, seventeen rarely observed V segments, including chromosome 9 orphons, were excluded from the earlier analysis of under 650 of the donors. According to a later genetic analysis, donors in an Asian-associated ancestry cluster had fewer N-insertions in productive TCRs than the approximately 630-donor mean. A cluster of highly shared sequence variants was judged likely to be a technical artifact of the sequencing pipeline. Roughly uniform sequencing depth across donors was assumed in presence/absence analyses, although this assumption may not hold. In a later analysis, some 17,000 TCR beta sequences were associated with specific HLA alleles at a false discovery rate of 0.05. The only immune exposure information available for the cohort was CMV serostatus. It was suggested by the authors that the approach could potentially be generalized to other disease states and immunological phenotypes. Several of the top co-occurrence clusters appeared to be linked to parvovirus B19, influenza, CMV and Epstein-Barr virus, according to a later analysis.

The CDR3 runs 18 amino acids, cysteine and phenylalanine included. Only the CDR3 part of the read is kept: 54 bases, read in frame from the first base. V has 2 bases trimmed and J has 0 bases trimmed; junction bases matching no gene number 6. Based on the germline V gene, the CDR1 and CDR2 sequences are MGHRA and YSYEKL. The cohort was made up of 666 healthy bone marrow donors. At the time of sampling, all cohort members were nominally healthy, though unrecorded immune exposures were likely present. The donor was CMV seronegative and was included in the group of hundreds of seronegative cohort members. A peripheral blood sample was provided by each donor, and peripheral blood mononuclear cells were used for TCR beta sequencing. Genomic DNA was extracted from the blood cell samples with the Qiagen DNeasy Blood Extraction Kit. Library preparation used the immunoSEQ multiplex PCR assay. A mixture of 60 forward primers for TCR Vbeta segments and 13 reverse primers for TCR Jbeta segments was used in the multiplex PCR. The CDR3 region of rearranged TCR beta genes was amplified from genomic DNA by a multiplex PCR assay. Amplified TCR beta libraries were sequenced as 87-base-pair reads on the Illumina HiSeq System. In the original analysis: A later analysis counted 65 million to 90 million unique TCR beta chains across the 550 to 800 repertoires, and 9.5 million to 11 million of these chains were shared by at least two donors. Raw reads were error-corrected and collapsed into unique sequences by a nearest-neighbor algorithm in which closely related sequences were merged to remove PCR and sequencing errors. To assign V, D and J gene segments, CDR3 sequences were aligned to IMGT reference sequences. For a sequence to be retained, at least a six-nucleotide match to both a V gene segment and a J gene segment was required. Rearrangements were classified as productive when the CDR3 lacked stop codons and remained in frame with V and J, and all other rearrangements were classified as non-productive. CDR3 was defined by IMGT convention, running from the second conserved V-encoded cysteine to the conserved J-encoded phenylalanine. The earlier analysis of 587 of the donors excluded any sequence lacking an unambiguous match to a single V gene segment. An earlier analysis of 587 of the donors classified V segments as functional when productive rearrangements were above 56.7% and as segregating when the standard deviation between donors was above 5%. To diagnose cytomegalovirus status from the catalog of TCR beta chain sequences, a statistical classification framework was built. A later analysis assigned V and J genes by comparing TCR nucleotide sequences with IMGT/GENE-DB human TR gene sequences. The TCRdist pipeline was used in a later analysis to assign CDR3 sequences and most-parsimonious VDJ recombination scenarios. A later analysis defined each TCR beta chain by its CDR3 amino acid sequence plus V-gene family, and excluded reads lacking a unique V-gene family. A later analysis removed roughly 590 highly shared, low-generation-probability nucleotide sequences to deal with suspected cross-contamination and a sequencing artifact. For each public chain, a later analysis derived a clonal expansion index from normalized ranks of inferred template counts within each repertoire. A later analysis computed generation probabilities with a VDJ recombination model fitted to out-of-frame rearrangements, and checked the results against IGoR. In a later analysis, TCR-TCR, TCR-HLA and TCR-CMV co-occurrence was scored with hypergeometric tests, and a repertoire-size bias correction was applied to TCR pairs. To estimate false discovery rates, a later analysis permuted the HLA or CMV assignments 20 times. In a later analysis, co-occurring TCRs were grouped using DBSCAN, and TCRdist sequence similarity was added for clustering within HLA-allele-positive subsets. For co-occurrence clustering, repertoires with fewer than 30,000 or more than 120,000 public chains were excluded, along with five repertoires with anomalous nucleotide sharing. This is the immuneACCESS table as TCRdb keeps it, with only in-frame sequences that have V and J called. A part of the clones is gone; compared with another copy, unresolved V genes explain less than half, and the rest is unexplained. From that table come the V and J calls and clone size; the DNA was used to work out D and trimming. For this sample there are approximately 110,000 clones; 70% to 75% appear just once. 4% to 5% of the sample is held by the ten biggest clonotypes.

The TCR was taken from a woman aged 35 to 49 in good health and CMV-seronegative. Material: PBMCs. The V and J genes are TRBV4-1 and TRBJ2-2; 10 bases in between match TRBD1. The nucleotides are TGCGCCAGCAGCCAACGGGACAGGGGCGGAGCGAACACCGGGGAGCTGTTTTTT. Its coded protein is CASSQRDRGGANTGELFF.